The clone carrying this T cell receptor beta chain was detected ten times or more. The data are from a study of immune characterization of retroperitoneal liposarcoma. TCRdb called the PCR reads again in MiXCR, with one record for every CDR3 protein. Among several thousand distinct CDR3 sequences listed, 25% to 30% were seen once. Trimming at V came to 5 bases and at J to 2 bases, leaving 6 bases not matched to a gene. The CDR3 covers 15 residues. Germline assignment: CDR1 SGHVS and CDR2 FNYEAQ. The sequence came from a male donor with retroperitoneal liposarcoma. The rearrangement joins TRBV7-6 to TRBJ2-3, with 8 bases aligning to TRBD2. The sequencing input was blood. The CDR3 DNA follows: TGTGCCAGCAGCGAGGGACTAGGTAACACAGATACGCAGTATTTT. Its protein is CASSEGLGNTDTQYF.